A selection of T cell receptor beta chains follows, all from one sample in a study of blood T cell repertoires in COVID-19. This table comes from immunoSEQ multiplex PCR, and its TCRdb copy is limited to in-frame clones, with some not included. The repertoire holds about 500,000 clones, 70% to 90% seen once, with around 7.8% in the top ten. The material sequenced was peripheral blood. Receptors originate from a woman aged 50 to 60 with COVID-19, enrolled during active disease. The CDR3 runs from the conserved cysteine through the conserved F or W. Fields, in order: J gene, V gene, clone size, D gene, CDR3 protein, CDR3 DNA. The D gene is left open where the match is weak. Clone size, where shown, is once, few, many, or a class for clones that have expanded.

j_gene: TRBJ2-3
v_gene: TRBV29-1
abundance: -
d_gene: TRBD2
CDR3aa: CSVEDQLEERGVMDTQYF
CDR3nt: TGCAGCGTTGAAGATCAGCTGGAGGAGCGGGGGGTCATGGATACGCAGTATTTT

j_gene: TRBJ2-7
v_gene: TRBV5-6
abundance: -
d_gene: TRBD1
CDR3aa: CASSLGTGLGEQYF
CDR3nt: TGTGCCAGCAGCTTGGGGACAGGGTTGGGGGAGCAGTACTTC

j_gene: TRBJ1-1
v_gene: TRBV27
abundance: -
d_gene: TRBD1
CDR3aa: CASSRQGDANTEAFF
CDR3nt: TGTGCCAGCAGTCGACAGGGAGATGCGAACACTGAAGCTTTCTTT

j_gene: TRBJ1-2
v_gene: TRBV6-1
abundance: -
d_gene: TRBD1
CDR3aa: CASSEAGTGVGGYTF
CDR3nt: TGTGCCAGCAGTGAAGCCGGGACAGGGGTCGGTGGCTACACCTTC

j_gene: TRBJ1-2
v_gene: TRBV2
abundance: -
d_gene: -
CDR3aa: CASSHKYGYTF
CDR3nt: TGTGCCAGCAGTCACAAATATGGCTACACCTTC

j_gene: TRBJ1-2
v_gene: TRBV5-1
abundance: -
d_gene: TRBD1
CDR3aa: CASSLDQGALGYTF
CDR3nt: TGCGCCAGCAGCTTGGACCAGGGGGCCTTGGGCTACACCTTC

j_gene: TRBJ1-2
v_gene: TRBV29-1
abundance: -
d_gene: -
CDR3aa: CSVDSGYTF
CDR3nt: TGCAGCGTTGACAGTGGCTACACCTTC

j_gene: TRBJ1-2
v_gene: TRBV2
abundance: few
d_gene: TRBD1
CDR3aa: CASIGTGAGYTF
CDR3nt: TGTGCCAGCATTGGGACAGGGGCTGGCTACACCTTC

j_gene: TRBJ1-4
v_gene: TRBV27
abundance: -
d_gene: TRBD1
CDR3aa: CASSLPLGTGVEKLFF
CDR3nt: TGTGCCAGCAGTTTACCGCTGGGGACAGGGGTTGAAAAACTGTTTTTT

j_gene: TRBJ1-1
v_gene: TRBV5-4
abundance: -
d_gene: -
CDR3aa: CASSFKGVTEAFF
CDR3nt: TGTGCCAGCAGCTTTAAAGGGGTCACTGAAGCTTTCTTT

j_gene: TRBJ1-1
v_gene: TRBV10-2
abundance: -
d_gene: TRBD1
CDR3aa: CASEIIYTGTGAQGAFF
CDR3nt: TGCGCCAGCGAGATAATCTACACCGGGACAGGGGCTCAAGGGGCTTTCTTT

j_gene: TRBJ1-5
v_gene: TRBV2
abundance: -
d_gene: -
CDR3aa: CASSPGHGNQPQHF
CDR3nt: TGTGCCAGCAGCCCCGGACATGGCAATCAGCCCCAGCATTTT

j_gene: TRBJ2-5
v_gene: TRBV7-9
abundance: -
d_gene: TRBD2
CDR3aa: CASSLEGLAGDSGETQYF
CDR3nt: TGTGCCAGCAGCTTAGAGGGACTAGCGGGGGACTCTGGGGAGACCCAGTACTTC

j_gene: TRBJ2-3
v_gene: TRBV6-6
abundance: -
d_gene: TRBD2
CDR3aa: CASSSSGGGTQYF
CDR3nt: TGTGCCAGCAGTTCTAGCGGGGGGGGTACGCAGTATTTT

j_gene: TRBJ2-3
v_gene: TRBV7-6
abundance: -
d_gene: TRBD2
CDR3aa: CASSADGTTTDTQYF
CDR3nt: TGTGCCAGCAGCGCCGACGGGACTACCACAGATACGCAGTATTTT

j_gene: TRBJ2-7
v_gene: TRBV4-2
abundance: -
d_gene: TRBD1
CDR3aa: CASSFFQGDGYEQYF
CDR3nt: TGTGCCAGCAGCTTTTTCCAGGGGGATGGCTACGAGCAGTACTTC

j_gene: TRBJ1-1
v_gene: TRBV2
abundance: -
d_gene: TRBD1
CDR3aa: CASSGDRDGAFF
CDR3nt: TGTGCCAGCAGTGGAGACAGGGACGGGGCTTTCTTT

j_gene: TRBJ2-5
v_gene: TRBV6-5
abundance: once
d_gene: -
CDR3aa: CASAGTYQETQYF
CDR3nt: TGTGCCAGCGCCGGGACTTACCAAGAGACCCAGTACTTC

j_gene: TRBJ2-7
v_gene: TRBV9
abundance: -
d_gene: -
CDR3aa: CASSVGAGRTYEQYF
CDR3nt: TGTGCCAGCAGCGTAGGCGCAGGGAGGACCTACGAGCAGTACTTC

j_gene: TRBJ2-7
v_gene: TRBV6-6
abundance: once
d_gene: -
CDR3aa: CASSYSTLTTYEQYF
CDR3nt: TGTGCCAGCAGTTACTCGACTCTCACTACCTACGAGCAGTACTTC

j_gene: TRBJ1-2
v_gene: TRBV2
abundance: -
d_gene: TRBD1
CDR3aa: CASRGTAGYYGYTF
CDR3nt: TGTGCCAGCAGAGGGACAGCCGGATACTATGGCTACACCTTC

j_gene: TRBJ1-1
v_gene: TRBV25-1
abundance: -
d_gene: TRBD1
CDR3aa: CASSEHGQGIGTEAFF
CDR3nt: TGTGCCAGCAGTGAACACGGACAGGGGATCGGCACTGAAGCTTTCTTT

j_gene: TRBJ1-1
v_gene: TRBV3-1/TRBV3-2
abundance: -
d_gene: -
CDR3aa: CASSQDNLGGTEAFF
CDR3nt: TGTGCCAGCAGCCAAGATAATCTTGGAGGGACTGAAGCTTTCTTT

j_gene: TRBJ2-7
v_gene: TRBV29-1
abundance: -
d_gene: -
CDR3aa: CSVWTSSYEQYF
CDR3nt: TGCAGCGTCTGGACATCCTCCTACGAGCAGTACTTC